This T cell receptor beta chain is from a study of blood T cell repertoires in COVID-19. Data came from immunoSEQ multiplex PCR; TCRdb stores just in-frame clones and leaves some out. Here the sample spans around 140,000 clones, roughly 90% being singletons. The germline V and J ends were trimmed by 4 bases and 8 bases, with 3 bases remaining between them. Germline V gives CDR1 MNHNY, CDR2 SVGAGI (reference sequence). This CDR3 is 10 amino acids long. The chain uses TRBV6-6 and TRBJ2-1; no clear D. The sequence came from a man in his 70s with active COVID-19. The sequenced sample consisted of peripheral blood. CDR3 sequence reads: CASSSDEQFF. The CDR3 DNA reads TGTGCCAGCAGTTCTGATGAGCAGTTCTTC.